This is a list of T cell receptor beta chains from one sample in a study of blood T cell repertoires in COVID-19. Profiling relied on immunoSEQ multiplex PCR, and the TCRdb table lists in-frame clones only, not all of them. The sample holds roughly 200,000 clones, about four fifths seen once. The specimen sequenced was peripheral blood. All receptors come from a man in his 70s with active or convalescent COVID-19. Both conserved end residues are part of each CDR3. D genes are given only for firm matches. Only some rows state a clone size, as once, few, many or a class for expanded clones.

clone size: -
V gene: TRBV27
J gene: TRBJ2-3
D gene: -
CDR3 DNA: TGTGCCAGCAGTCCCGCCACTCGCACAGATACGCAGTATTTT
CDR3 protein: CASSPATRTDTQYF

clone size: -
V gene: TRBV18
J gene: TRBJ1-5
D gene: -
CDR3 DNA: TGTGCCAGCTCACCGGCGGGGAAGGCCAATCAGCCCCAGCATTTT
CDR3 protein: CASSPAGKANQPQHF

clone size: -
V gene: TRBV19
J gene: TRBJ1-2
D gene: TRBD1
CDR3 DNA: TGTGCCAGTAGTATAGCCCTAGGGGGCTACGACTATGGCTACACCTTC
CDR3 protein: CASSIALGGYDYGYTF

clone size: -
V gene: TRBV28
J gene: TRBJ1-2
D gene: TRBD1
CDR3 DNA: TGTGCCAGCAGTTCCAATTTCCGACAGGGAGTTCCCTCTAACTATGGCTACACCTTC
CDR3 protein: CASSSNFRQGVPSNYGYTF

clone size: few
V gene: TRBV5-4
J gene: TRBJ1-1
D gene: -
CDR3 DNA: TGTGCCAGCAGCTCGTTGGCCTCAAACACTGAAGCTTTCTTT
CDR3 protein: CASSSLASNTEAFF

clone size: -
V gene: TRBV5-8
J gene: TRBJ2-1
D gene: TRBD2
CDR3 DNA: TGTGCCAGCAGCTGGATTAGCGGGGCATACAATGAGCAGTTCTTC
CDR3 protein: CASSWISGAYNEQFF

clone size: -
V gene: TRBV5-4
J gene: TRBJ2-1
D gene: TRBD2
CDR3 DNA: TGTGCCAGCAGCTTGGTAGGGGCGGGAGGTGGTCGCAATGAGCAGTTCTTC
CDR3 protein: CASSLVGAGGGRNEQFF

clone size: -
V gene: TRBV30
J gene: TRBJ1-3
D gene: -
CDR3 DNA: TGTGCCTGGACCCATGGGAGGGTAGGAGGAAACACCATATATTTT
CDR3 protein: CAWTHGRVGGNTIYF

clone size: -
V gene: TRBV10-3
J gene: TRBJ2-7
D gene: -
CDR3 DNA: TGTGCCGTTGCTCCAGGGGCCTCCTACGAGCAGTACTTC
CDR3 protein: CAVAPGASYEQYF

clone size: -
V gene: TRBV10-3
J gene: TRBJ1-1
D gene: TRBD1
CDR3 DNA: TGTGCCATCGGGGCGGGCCACAGGGGCACTGAAGCTTTCTTT
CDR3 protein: CAIGAGHRGTEAFF

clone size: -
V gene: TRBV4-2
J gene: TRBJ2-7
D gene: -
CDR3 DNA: TGTGCCAGCAGCCAAGATTTATCATCGGACTCCGAGCAGTACTTC
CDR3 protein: CASSQDLSSDSEQYF

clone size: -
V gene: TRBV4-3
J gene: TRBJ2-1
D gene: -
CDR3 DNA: TGCGCCAGCAGCCAATTTAACAACAATGAGCAGTTCTTC
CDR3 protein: CASSQFNNNEQFF

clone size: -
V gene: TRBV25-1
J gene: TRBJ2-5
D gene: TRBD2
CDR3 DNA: TGTGCCAGCAGTGACCCTACGGGGGGTCCGGAGACCCAGTACTTC
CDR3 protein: CASSDPTGGPETQYF

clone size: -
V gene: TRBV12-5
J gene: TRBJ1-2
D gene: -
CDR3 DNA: TGTGCTAGTGGTTTGGAGGGGCGGTTTGGCTACACCTTC
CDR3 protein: CASGLEGRFGYTF

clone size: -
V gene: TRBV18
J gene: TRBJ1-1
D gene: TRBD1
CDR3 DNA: TGTGCCAGCTCACCGGACAGGGTGGACGCTTTCTTT
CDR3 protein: CASSPDRVDAFF

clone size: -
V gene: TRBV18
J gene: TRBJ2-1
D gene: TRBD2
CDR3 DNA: TGTGCCAGCTCACCCCAGGGACTAGCGGGATCTGAGCAGTTCTTC
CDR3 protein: CASSPQGLAGSEQFF

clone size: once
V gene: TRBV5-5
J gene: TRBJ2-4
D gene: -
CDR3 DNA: TGTGCCAGCAGCTTGTCCAGGGTGGGATTCATTCAGTACTTC
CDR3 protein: CASSLSRVGFIQYF

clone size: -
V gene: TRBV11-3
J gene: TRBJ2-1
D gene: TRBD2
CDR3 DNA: TGTGCCAGCAGCTATATGCCCCGCGGGAGGCACCACAATGAGCAGTTCTTC
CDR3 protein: CASSYMPRGRHHNEQFF

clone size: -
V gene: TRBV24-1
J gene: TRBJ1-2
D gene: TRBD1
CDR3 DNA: TGTGCCACCAGTGATTCGCGACAGGGATGGGGCTACACCTTC
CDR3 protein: CATSDSRQGWGYTF

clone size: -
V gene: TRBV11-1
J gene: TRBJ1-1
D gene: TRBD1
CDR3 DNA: TGTGCCAGCAGCATCAGACAGGGGTCGAACACTGAAGCTTTCTTT
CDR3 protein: CASSIRQGSNTEAFF

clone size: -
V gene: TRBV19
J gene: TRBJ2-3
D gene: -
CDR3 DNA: TGTGCCAGTGGACAGTCCCCACGAGATACGCAGTATTTT
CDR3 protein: CASGQSPRDTQYF

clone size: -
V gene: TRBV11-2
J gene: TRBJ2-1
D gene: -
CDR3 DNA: TGTGCCAGCAGTAGGAGGCCCTACAATGAGCAGTTCTTC
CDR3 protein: CASSRRPYNEQFF

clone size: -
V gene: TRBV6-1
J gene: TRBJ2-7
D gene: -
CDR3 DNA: TGTGCCAGCAGTGATCCGACAGGCGTCCACGAGCAGTACTTC
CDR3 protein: CASSDPTGVHEQYF

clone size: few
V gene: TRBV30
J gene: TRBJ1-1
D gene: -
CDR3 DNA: TGTGCCTGGAGTCCCTGGGAGACTGAAGCTTTCTTT
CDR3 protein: CAWSPWETEAFF

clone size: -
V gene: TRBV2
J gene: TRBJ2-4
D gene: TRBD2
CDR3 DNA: TGTGCCAGCAGTGATCGGGAGGGGGGGAACATTCAGTACTTC
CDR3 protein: CASSDREGGNIQYF

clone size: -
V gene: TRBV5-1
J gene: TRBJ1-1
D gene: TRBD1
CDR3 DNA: TGCGCCAGCAGCGCGGGGACAGACACTGAAGCTTTCTTT
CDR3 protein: CASSAGTDTEAFF

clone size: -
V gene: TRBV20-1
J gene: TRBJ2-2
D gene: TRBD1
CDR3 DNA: TGCAGTGCTAGTCCGGGACAGGGGGCCGGGGAGCTGTTTTTT
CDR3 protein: CSASPGQGAGELFF

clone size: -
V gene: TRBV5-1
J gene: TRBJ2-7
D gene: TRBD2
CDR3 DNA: TGCGCCAGCAGCCCCGGGACTAGCGGGTTTTCGACCTACGAGCAGTACTTC
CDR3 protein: CASSPGTSGFSTYEQYF

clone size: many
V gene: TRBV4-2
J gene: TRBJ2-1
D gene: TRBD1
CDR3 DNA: TGTGCCAGCAGCCATCCGGGACAGTACTACAATGAGCAGTTCTTC
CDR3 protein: CASSHPGQYYNEQFF